Sequencing of this T cell receptor (beta chain) was carried out in a study of response to subunit inactivated influenza vaccine. The study, taken as a whole, reports: Authors suggested each seasonal influenza vaccination recruits few new T cells.

A single record per CDR3 protein comes from TCRdb applying MiXCR to the RT-PCR reads. The table shows more than 150,000 distinct CDR3 sequences, with about 9.3% occurring only once. The length of the CDR3 is 14 residues. The trim removed 2 bases at V and 2 bases at J, leaving 6 bases unmatched. Germline CDR1 and CDR2: GTSNPN and SVGIG (reference sequence). As concerns this clonotype: What it binds is not known.

The clonotype comes from a man in his fifties who received an inactivated influenza vaccine. The J gene is TRBJ2-7, the V gene TRBV30; TRBD2 matches at 7 bases. Source: non-naive T cells sorted from PBMCs, taken on the day of vaccination. The CDR3 here is CAWSLTGGTYEQYF. DNA of the CDR3: TGTGCCTGGAGTTTGACGGGGGGAACCTACGAGCAGTACTTC.